One and the same sample provided the 7 T cell receptor beta chains below, sequenced in a study of CD8+CD57+ T cells in acquired aplastic anemia. Both TCR beta VDJ combination and CDR3 sequence profiling were carried out. Genomic DNA was the template for this profiling. One entry per CDR3 protein results from TCRdb running MiXCR on the reads. The sample holds 150,000 to 200,000 distinct CDR3 sequences, around three fifths seen once. The sequencing input was sorted CD4+, CD8+, or CD8+CD57+ T cells (not recorded which) from PBMCs. Every receptor here comes from a human donor with severe aplastic anemia or a healthy control (not recorded which).

V usage is TRBV6-4 and J usage is TRBJ2-3; 13 bases agree with TRBD2. The germline CDR1 and CDR2 sequences are MRHNA and SNTAGT. The V segment lost 2 bases and the J segment 1 base; nucleotides outside the gene matches: 0. The CDR3 runs to 16 residues. CDR3 sequence (DNA): TGTGCCAGCAGTGACGGACTAGCGGGAGGCACAGATACGCAGTATTTT. Encoded protein: CASSDGLAGGTDTQYF.

In nucleotides, the CDR3 is TGTGCCAGCAGCATAACGTGGAGGGCGGCAAATACGCAGTATTTT. Amino acids: CASSITWRAANTQYF. The rearrangement joins TRBV7-2 to TRBJ2-3; D possibly corresponds to TRBD2 (6 bases). The CDR3 is 15 residues long. V lost 5 bases to trimming and J lost 7 bases, with 19 bases between them. CDR1 SGHTA and CDR2 FQGNSA come from the germline V gene.

This rearrangement joins TRBV7-9 to TRBJ2-1; D remains ambiguous. Germline V gives CDR1 SEHNR, CDR2 FQNEAQ (reference sequence). The CDR3 spans 16 residues. With 1 base removed from V and 4 bases from J, the gap between germline ends came to 14 bases. The CDR3 DNA sequence: TGTGCCAGCAGCTTAGGGGCAGATCTTCAGTACAATGAGCAGTTCTTC. Translation gives CASSLGADLQYNEQFF.

A single count supports this clonotype. The chain carries TRBV14 and TRBJ1-2; 8 nucleotides align to TRBD1. The CDR3 spans 16 residues. The J segment lost 4 bases and the V segment lost 2 bases, leaving 9 bases of the junction unmatched. Germline V CDR1 and CDR2: SGHDN, FVKESK. CDR3 sequence reads: CASSQLATGGSYGYTF. The CDR3 bases are TGTGCCAGCAGCCAATTAGCCACAGGGGGAAGCTATGGCTACACCTTC.

The J gene is TRBJ1-1, the V gene TRBV2, with D unclear. This CDR3 comprises 12 residues. V lost 2 bases and J 8 bases, leaving 9 bases between the germline ends. The germline V gene has CDR1 SNHLY and CDR2 FYNNEI. CDR3 DNA: TGTGCCAGCAGTGAACCGGGCAGAGAAGCTTTCTTT. It is translated as CASSEPGREAFF.

This chain links TRBV5-1 with TRBJ2-7; D is possibly TRBD1 (6 bases). Trimming took 0 bases from V and 6 from J, leaving 10 bases between them. In germline, CDR1 is SGHRS, CDR2 YFSETQ. The CDR3 is 13 residues long. The DNA for the CDR3 is TGCGCCAGCAGCTTGGACAGGGCCTTCGAGCAGTACTTC. Protein sequence: CASSLDRAFEQYF.

This clonotype was observed at least ten times. CDR3 region: CASSSQGAEQYF. The CDR3 nucleotides read TGTGCCAGCAGTTCACAGGGGGCCGAGCAGTACTTC. The chain employs TRBV5-6 and TRBJ2-7, with 9 positions matching TRBD1. Germline V gene lookup returns CDR1 SGHDT and CDR2 YYEEEE. This CDR3 has 12 residues. The V gene end was trimmed by 5 bases and the J gene end by 6 bases; junction bases not matched to a gene: 3.